The 14 T cell receptor beta chains presented below share a single source sample, sequenced in a study of cytomegalovirus exposure and HLA in healthy donors. The PCR employed 60 Vbeta primers together with 13 Jbeta primers. Measured with immunoSEQ multiplex PCR; TCRdb has only the in-frame clones, and not every one. Seen here are 130,000 to 150,000 clones, approximately 80% observed once, and the top ten hold nearly 5%. Sequenced: PBMCs. Receptors were obtained from a woman aged 50 to 60 in good health and CMV-seronegative.

The J gene is TRBJ1-2, the V gene TRBV7-8, with 7 bases lining up with TRBD1. V shed 5 bases and J 3 bases; nucleotides not matched to a gene: 3. Germline V gives CDR1 SGHVS, CDR2 FQNEAQ. The CDR3 length is 13 residues. The chain's CDR3 is CASSPRGDYGYTF. CDR3 nucleotide sequence: TGTGCCAGCAGCCCCAGGGGGGACTATGGCTACACCTTC.

This chain connects TRBV29-1 to TRBJ1-1; possible D gene TRBD1, 6 bases. The germline gives CDR1 SQVTM, CDR2 ANQGSEA. Trimming shortened V by 6 bases and J by 5 bases, and 16 bases separated the two germline ends. The CDR3 extends over 13 amino acids. Written as DNA, the CDR3 is TGCAGCGTACAGGGCCTGACGGGGACTGAAGCTTTCTTT. It specifies CSVQGLTGTEAFF.

The V and J genes are TRBV5-6 and TRBJ2-5; D gene uncertain. Germline values: CDR1 SGHDT, CDR2 YYEEEE. The CDR3 sequence is 12 residues long. Trimming removed 1 base from V and 2 bases from J, with 3 bases in between. CDR3 protein: CASSLTQETQYF. CDR3 nucleotide sequence: TGTGCCAGCAGCTTGACACAAGAGACCCAGTACTTC.

This clone has more than one count but fewer than ten. This chain links TRBV28 with TRBJ1-1; 7 nucleotides align to TRBD1. J lost 3 bases, V lost 6 bases, and 4 bases had no gene match. The CDR3 length is 13 residues. Per the germline V gene, CDR1 is MDHEN and CDR2 is SYDVKM. DNA of the CDR3: TGTGCCAGCAGGGAGGGACAGCACACTGAAGCTTTCTTT. Translated, it gives CASREGQHTEAFF.

This chain joins TRBV2 and TRBJ2-5; 10 bases are shared with TRBD2. V was pared by 3 bases and J by 2 bases, with 6 bases of the junction left unmatched. CDR1 is SNHLY and CDR2 is FYNNEI in the germline V gene. This CDR3 has 16 residues. The CDR3, as DNA: TGTGCCAGCAGTGATCCAGCGGGGGGGATACAAGAGACCCAGTACTTC. Its protein is CASSDPAGGIQETQYF.

The V call is TRBV19, the J call TRBJ2-3, with 9 bases lining up with TRBD1. J gave up 2 bases and V 10 bases, and 10 bases lay outside the gene matches. The CDR3 runs 15 residues. Germline lookup yields CDR1 LNHDA and CDR2 SQIVND (reference sequence). CDR3 sequence reads: CATKPRDRVTDTQYF. In nucleotides, the CDR3 is TGTGCCACCAAGCCCCGGGACAGGGTCACAGATACGCAGTATTTT. Full variable domain (rest looked up from reference TRBV19 and TRBJ2-3): DGGITQSPKYLFRKEGQNVTLSCEQNLNHDAMYWYRQDPGQGLRLIYYSQIVNDFQKGDIAEGYSVSREKKESFPLTVTSAQKNPTAFYLCATKPRDRVTDTQYFGPGTRLTVL.

The chain carries TRBV4-3 and TRBJ1-6; D is unclear. CDR1 is LGHNA, CDR2 YSLEER, per germline. Trimming pared 0 bases from V and 14 bases from J, leaving 14 bases between. The length of the CDR3 is 14 residues. This CDR3 is CASSQDDTSETLHF. The CDR3 nucleotides read TGCGCCAGCAGCCAAGACGACACCAGTGAGACCCTCCACTTT.

The chain couples TRBV15 to TRBJ1-5; D ambiguous. Germline V lookup: CDR1 LNHNV, CDR2 YYDKDF (reference sequence). This CDR3 region has 12 residues. The ends were cut back, 1 base at V and 8 bases at J, with 6 bases in the middle. CDR3 in DNA: TGTGCCACCAGCAGAGGAGAGGAGCCCCAGCATTTT. Amino acid sequence: CATSRGEEPQHF.

The genes are TRBV10-3 and TRBJ2-1; D might be TRBD2 (5 bases). V dropped 8 bases and J dropped 6 bases, with 11 bases sitting between them. The germline CDR1 and CDR2 sequences are ENHRY and SYGVKD. The CDR3 runs to 12 residues. CDR3 residues: CAILDEGNEQFF. The CDR3 DNA sequence: TGTGCCATCCTCGATGAGGGCAATGAGCAGTTCTTC.

The J gene is TRBJ2-7, the V gene TRBV27, with TRBD1 identical over 10 bases. The CDR3 spans 16 residues. Unmatched junction bases numbered 10, after V lost 6 bases and J lost 2 bases. The germline gives CDR1 MNHEY, CDR2 SMNVEV (reference sequence). The CDR3 DNA sequence: TGTGCCAGCAGCCCGCCAGGGGGACAGGGGACCTACGAGCAGTACTTC. It is translated as CASSPPGGQGTYEQYF.

The V and J genes are TRBV5-4 and TRBJ1-5; D perhaps matches TRBD1 (6 bases). The CDR3 covers 15 residues. CDR1 is SGHNT and CDR2 is YYREEE in the germline V gene (reference sequence). V lost 0 bases and J lost 0, with 7 bases in between. The CDR3 spells CASSLGGGSNQPQHF. The CDR3 nucleotides are TGTGCCAGCAGCTTGGGAGGGGGTAGCAATCAGCCCCAGCATTTT.

CDR3 sequence reads: CASSLWRRTAATNEKLFF. CDR3 nucleotides: TGTGCCAGCAGCTTATGGAGAAGGACAGCTGCAACTAATGAAAAACTGTTTTTT. This chain connects TRBV7-8 to TRBJ1-4, with a tentative D call TRBD1 (6 bases). V was clipped by 2 bases and J by 0 bases, with 16 bases between them. Per germline, CDR1 SGHVS and CDR2 FQNEAQ. There are 18 residues in the CDR3.

The chain combines TRBV11-2 with TRBJ1-1; 9 bases align to TRBD1. Unmatched junction bases numbered 14, after V lost 5 bases and J lost 4 bases. CDR3 size: 17 residues. Germline V lookup: CDR1 SGHAT, CDR2 FQNNGV. CDR3 DNA: TGTGCCAGCAGCCCGCGGCCCGGGACAGGGCTCAGCACTGAAGCTTTCTTT. Translated, it gives CASSPRPGTGLSTEAFF.

This clone occurred once. J is TRBJ2-5 and V is TRBV29-1; perhaps TRBD1 as D (5 bases). From germline, CDR1 is SQVTM and CDR2 ANQGSEA. V lost 5 bases to trimming and J lost 5 bases, with 18 bases between them. The CDR3 totals 14 residues. CDR3 sequence reads: CSVSRQGQAETQYF. The CDR3 DNA is TGCAGCGTTTCCCGGCAGGGCCAGGCGGAGACCCAGTACTTC.